One and the same sample provided the 8 T cell receptor beta chains below, sequenced in a study of T cells after yellow fever vaccination. TCRdb reprocessed the 5' RACE reads via MiXCR and lists one record per CDR3 protein. The top ten clones hold approximately 15% of a sample with 80,000 to 100,000 distinct CDR3 sequences, more than 7.5% of them seen once. Sequencing was performed on CD8+ T cells not binding an NS4B(214-222) dextramer, sorted from PBMCs, taken about 2 weeks after the first yellow fever vaccination. Receptors originate from a man aged 18 to 30 who received the YFV17D yellow fever vaccine.

The rearrangement uses TRBV10-2 and TRBJ2-5, with 9 bases identical to TRBD2. The CDR3 contains 15 residues. The germline V gene encodes CDR1 WSHSY and CDR2 SAAADI. Trimming took 3 bases from V and 5 from J; bases not matched to a gene: 7. CDR3 loop: CASSDSLAGIETQYF. The CDR3 coding sequence is TGCGCCAGCAGTGACTCCCTAGCGGGGATCGAGACCCAGTACTTC.

The chain links TRBV7-6 to TRBJ2-3; 8 nucleotides match TRBD2. Germline assignment: CDR1 SGHVS and CDR2 FNYEAQ. The V and J ends lost 5 bases and 2 bases, in that order; junction bases with no gene match: 9. CDR3 size: 16 residues. The CDR3 spells CASSQPSGSPTDTQYF. DNA of the CDR3: TGTGCCAGCAGCCAGCCGAGCGGGAGCCCCACAGATACGCAGTATTTT.

V is TRBV7-9 and J is TRBJ2-7; 9 bases match TRBD2. Germline CDR1 reads SEHNR; CDR2 reads FQNEAQ (reference sequence). The CDR3 contains 15 residues. V lost 7 bases and J lost 5; bases outside the gene matches: 12. The CDR3 loop reads CASNPLGLAKNEQYF. The CDR3 nucleotides are TGTGCCAGCAACCCCCTGGGACTAGCTAAAAACGAGCAGTACTTC. Variable domain in full (rest from reference TRBV7-9 and TRBJ2-7): DTGVSQNPRHKITKRGQNVTFRCDPISEHNRLYWYRQTLGQGPEFLTYFQNEAQLEKSRLLSDRFSAERPKGSFSTLEIQRTEQGDSAMYLCASNPLGLAKNEQYFGPGTRLTVT.

This chain connects TRBV15 to TRBJ1-2; 7 bases map to TRBD1. The germline V gene has CDR1 LNHNV and CDR2 YYDKDF (reference sequence). This CDR3 comprises 12 residues. J gave up 5 bases and V 5 bases, and 2 bases lay outside the gene matches. CDR3 in DNA: TGTGCCACCAGCTTGGGACAGTATGGCTACACCTTC. This codes for CATSLGQYGYTF.

This clonotype was seen many times. The rearrangement links TRBV7-8 to TRBJ2-7, with D unclear. The CDR3 totals 12 residues. The ends were cut back, 9 bases at V and 3 bases at J, with 12 bases in the middle. The germline V gene encodes CDR1 SGHVS and CDR2 FQNEAQ. CDR3 residues: CASSPQNYEQYV. CDR3 DNA: TGTGCCAGTTCGCCACAGAACTACGAGCAGTACGTC.

Ten or more counts support this clonotype. The chain recombines TRBV28 with TRBJ2-3; TRBD1 might be the D (5 bases). CDR1 is MDHEN and CDR2 is SYDVKM in the germline V gene. The CDR3 has 16 amino acids. V shed 8 bases and J shed 1 base, with 19 bases lying between them. CDR3 sequence reads: CASYRGATIGTDTQYF. The CDR3 DNA follows: TGTGCCAGCTATAGGGGTGCCACCATCGGCACAGATACGCAGTATTTT. The full variable domain, rest sourced from reference TRBV28 and TRBJ2-3, is DVKVTQSSRYLVKRTGEKVFLECVQDMDHENMFWYRQDPGLGLRLIYFSYDVKMKEKGDIPEGYSVSREKKERFSLILESASTNQTSMYLCASYRGATIGTDTQYFGPGTRLTVL.

This clonotype turned up a few times. The chain links TRBV7-9 to TRBJ2-4; 8 bases fit TRBD2. Germline V gene sequence: CDR1 SEHNR, CDR2 FQNEAQ (reference sequence). The CDR3 has 16 residues. V shed 4 bases and J 0 bases; nucleotides not matched to a gene: 5. CDR3 nucleotides: TGTGCCAGCAGCTATACTAGCGGAGAAGCCAAAAACATTCAGTACTTC. Protein: CASSYTSGEAKNIQYF.

This clonotype appeared a few times. This chain connects TRBV12-3 or TRBV12-4 to TRBJ2-2; D gene uncertain. The CDR3 runs to 11 residues. Trimming left V 10 bases short and J 5 bases short, with 8 bases between. In DNA form, the CDR3 reads TGTGCCACCACGCGTACCGGGGAGCTGTTTTTT. Translation: CATTRTGELFF.